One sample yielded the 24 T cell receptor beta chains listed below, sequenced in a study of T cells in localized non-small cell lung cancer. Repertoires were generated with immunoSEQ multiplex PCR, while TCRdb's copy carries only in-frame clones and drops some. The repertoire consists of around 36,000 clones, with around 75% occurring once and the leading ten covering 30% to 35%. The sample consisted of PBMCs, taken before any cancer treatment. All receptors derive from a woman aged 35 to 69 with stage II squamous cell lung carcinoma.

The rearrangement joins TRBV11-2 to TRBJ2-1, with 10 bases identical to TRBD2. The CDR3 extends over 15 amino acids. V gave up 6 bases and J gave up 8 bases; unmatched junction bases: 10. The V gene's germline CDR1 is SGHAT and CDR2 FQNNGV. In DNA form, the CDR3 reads TGTGCCAGCAGGGCCTTAGCGGGAGGACGGGATGAGCAGTTCTTC. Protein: CASRALAGGRDEQFF.

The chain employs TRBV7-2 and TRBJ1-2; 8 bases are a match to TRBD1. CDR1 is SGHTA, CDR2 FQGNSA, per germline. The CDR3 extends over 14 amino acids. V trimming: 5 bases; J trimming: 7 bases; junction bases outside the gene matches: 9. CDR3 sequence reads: CASSPGQGSGGYTF. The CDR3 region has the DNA TGTGCCAGCAGCCCCGGACAGGGATCAGGTGGCTACACCTTC.

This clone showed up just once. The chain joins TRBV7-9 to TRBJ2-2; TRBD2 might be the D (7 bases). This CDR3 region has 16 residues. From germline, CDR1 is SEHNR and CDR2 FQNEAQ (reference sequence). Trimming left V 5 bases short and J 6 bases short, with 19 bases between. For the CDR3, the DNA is TGTGCCAGCAGCCCCCGGGGGGCACCCTACGCCGGGGAGCTGTTTTTT. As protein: CASSPRGAPYAGELFF.

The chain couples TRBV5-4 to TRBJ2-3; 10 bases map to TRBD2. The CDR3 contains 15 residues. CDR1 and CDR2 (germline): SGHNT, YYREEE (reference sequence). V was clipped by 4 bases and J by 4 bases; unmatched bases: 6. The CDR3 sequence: CASSPDSGRSDTQYF. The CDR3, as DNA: TGTGCCAGCAGCCCAGATAGCGGGAGGTCAGATACGCAGTATTTT.

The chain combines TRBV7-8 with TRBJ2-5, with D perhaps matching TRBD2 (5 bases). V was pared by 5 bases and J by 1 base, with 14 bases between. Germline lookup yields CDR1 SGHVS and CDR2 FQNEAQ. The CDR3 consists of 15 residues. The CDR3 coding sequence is TGTGCCAGCAGCCCGAGGGTGGCAAGCCAAGAGACCCAGTACTTC. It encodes CASSPRVASQETQYF.

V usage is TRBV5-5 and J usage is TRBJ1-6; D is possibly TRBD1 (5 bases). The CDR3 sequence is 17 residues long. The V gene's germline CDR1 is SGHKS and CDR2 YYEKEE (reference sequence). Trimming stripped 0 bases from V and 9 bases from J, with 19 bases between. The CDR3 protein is CASSLEQAPRRGSPLHF. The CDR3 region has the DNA TGTGCCAGCAGCTTGGAACAGGCACCCCGAAGAGGTTCACCCCTCCACTTT.

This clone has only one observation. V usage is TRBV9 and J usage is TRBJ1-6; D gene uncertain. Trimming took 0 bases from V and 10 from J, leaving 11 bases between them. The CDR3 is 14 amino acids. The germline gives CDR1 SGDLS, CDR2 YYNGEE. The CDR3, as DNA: TGTGCCAGCAGCGTAGGGCAGGAGTACTCACCCCTCCACTTT. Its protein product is CASSVGQEYSPLHF.

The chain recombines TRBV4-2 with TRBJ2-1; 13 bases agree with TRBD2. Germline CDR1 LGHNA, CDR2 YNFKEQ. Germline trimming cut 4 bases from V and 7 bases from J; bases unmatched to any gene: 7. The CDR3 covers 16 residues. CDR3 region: CASSLTGLAGDNEQFF. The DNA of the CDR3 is TGTGCCAGCAGCCTTACCGGACTAGCGGGGGATAATGAGCAGTTCTTC.

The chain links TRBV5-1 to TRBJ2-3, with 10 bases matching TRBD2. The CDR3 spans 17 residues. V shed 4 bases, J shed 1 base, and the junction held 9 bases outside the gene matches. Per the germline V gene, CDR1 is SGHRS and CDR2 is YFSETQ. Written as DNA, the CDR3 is TGCGCCAGCAGCGGTCTAGCGGGAGTCCCCGGCACAGATACGCAGTATTTT. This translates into CASSGLAGVPGTDTQYF.

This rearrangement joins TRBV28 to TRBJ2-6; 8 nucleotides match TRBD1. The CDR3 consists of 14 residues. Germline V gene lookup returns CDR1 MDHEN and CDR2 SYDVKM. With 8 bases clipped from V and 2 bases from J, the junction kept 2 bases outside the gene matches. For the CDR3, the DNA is TGTGCCAGCCGACAGGGGACTGGGGCCAACGTCCTGACTTTC. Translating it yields CASRQGTGANVLTF.

CDR3 nucleotides: TGCAGCGTTGACGCCGCGAGTATGGAGACCCAGTACTTC. Translation: CSVDAASMETQYF. This rearrangement joins TRBV29-1 to TRBJ2-5; no clear D gene. With 3 bases removed from V and 5 bases from J, the gap between germline ends came to 13 bases. The CDR3 loop spans 13 amino acids. From germline, CDR1 is SQVTM and CDR2 ANQGSEA.

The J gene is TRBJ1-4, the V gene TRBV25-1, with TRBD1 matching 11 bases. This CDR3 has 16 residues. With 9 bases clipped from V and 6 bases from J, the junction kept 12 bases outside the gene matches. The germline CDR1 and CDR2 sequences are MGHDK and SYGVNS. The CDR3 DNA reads TGTGCCAGTGAGGGAAACCGGGGACAGGGGGATGAAAAACTGTTTTTT. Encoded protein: CASEGNRGQGDEKLFF.

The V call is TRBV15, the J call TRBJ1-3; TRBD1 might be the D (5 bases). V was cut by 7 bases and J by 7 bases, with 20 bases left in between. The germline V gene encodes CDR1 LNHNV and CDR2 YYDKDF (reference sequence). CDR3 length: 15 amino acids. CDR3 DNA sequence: TGTGCCACCAAAAGTCAGGGTCCTGGAGGGAACACCATATATTTT. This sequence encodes CATKSQGPGGNTIYF.

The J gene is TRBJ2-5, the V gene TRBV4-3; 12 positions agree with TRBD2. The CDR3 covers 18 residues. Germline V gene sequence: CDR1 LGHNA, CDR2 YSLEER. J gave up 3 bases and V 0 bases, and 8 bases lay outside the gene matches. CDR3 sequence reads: CASSQEGGLAGGKETQYF. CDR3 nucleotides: TGCGCCAGCAGCCAAGAAGGTGGGCTAGCGGGAGGGAAAGAGACCCAGTACTTC.

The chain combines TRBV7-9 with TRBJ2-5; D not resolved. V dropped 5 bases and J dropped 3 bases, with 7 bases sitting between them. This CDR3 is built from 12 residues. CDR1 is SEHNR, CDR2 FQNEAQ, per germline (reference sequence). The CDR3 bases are TGTGCCAGCAGCCCCACGGAAGAGACCCAGTACTTC. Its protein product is CASSPTEETQYF.

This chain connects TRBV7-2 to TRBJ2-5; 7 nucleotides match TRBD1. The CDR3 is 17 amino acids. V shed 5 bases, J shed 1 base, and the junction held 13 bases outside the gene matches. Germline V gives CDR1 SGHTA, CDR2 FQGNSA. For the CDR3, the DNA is TGTGCCAGCAGCCCTGGAGGATATGGACAGGCCCAAGAGACCCAGTACTTC. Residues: CASSPGGYGQAQETQYF.

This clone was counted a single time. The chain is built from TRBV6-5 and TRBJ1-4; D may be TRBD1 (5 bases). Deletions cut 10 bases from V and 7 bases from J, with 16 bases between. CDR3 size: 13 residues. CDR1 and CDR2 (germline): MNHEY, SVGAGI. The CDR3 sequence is CATGGTPGEKLFF. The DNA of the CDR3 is TGTGCCACGGGGGGGACCCCTGGTGAAAAACTGTTTTTT.

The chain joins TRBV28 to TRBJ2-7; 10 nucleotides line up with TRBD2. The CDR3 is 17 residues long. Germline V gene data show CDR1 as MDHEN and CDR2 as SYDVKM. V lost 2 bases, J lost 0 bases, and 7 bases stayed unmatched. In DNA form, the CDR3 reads TGTGCCAGCAGTTTACATAGGACTAGCGGAAACTCCTACGAGCAGTACTTC. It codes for CASSLHRTSGNSYEQYF. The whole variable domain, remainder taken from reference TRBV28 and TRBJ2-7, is DVKVTQSSRYLVKRTGEKVFLECVQDMDHENMFWYRQDPGLGLRLIYFSYDVKMKEKGDIPEGYSVSREKKERFSLILESASTNQTSMYLCASSLHRTSGNSYEQYFGPGTRLTVT.

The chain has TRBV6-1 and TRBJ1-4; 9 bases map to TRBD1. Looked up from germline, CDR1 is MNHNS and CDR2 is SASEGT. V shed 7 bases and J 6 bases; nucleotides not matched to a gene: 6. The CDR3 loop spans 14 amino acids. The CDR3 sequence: CASTLDRGDEKLFF. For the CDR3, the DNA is TGTGCCAGCACCCTGGACAGGGGAGATGAAAAACTGTTTTTT.

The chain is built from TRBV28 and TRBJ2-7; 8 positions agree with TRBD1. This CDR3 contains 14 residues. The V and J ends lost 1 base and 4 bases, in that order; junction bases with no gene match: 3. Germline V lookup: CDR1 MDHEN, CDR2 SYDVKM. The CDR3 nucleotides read TGTGCCAGCAGTTTATCTGGACAGGGTTACGAGCAGTACTTC. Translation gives CASSLSGQGYEQYF.

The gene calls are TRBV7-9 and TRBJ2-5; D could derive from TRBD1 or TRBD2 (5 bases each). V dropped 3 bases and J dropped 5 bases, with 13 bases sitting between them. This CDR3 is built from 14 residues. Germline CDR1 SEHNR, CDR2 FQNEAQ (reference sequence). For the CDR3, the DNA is TGTGCCAGCAGCTTTCAGGGTTGGGGGGAGACCCAGTACTTC. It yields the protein CASSFQGWGETQYF.

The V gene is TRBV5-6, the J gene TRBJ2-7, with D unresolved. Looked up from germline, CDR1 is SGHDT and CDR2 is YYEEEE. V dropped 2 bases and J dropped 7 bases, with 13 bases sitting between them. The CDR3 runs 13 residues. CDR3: CASSLYSAGEQYV. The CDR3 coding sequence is TGTGCCAGCAGCTTATACAGTGCTGGGGAGCAGTACGTC.

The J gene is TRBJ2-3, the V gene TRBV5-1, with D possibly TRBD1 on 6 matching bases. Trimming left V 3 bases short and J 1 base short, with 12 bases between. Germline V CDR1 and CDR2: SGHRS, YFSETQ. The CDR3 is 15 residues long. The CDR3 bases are TGCGCCAGCAGCTCCACAGGGATTCGCACAGATACGCAGTATTTT. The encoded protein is CASSSTGIRTDTQYF.

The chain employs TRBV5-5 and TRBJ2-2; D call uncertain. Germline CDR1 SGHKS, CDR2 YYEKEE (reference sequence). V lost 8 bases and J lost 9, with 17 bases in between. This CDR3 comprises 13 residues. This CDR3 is CARIPARVRELFF. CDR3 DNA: TGTGCCAGAATCCCCGCCCGGGTCCGGGAGCTGTTTTTT.